The sequence of this T cell receptor beta chain was determined in a study of blood T cell repertoires in COVID-19. CDR1 is MNHEY, CDR2 SMNVEV, per germline (reference sequence). The trim removed 3 bases at V and 6 bases at J, leaving 7 bases unmatched. This CDR3 has 14 amino acids. Methods used by the authors: Researchers report that nucleated cell counts were estimated from reference gene primer amplification. Using immunoSEQ multiplex PCR, the repertoire was profiled, and TCRdb retains in-frame clones only, with some absent. V, J and clone size derive from that table, while D and trimming were established from the DNA sequence. Of around 450,000 clones in the sample, about nine tenths are singletons; the top ten hold about 0.65%. This clone occurred once. Participants spanned ages roughly 18 to 95 years and resided in roughly 26 US areas. Cohorts were determined from participant-reported clinical history. Recovered status applied to Cohort 3 donors who had two consecutive negative PCRs. It also applied to those with clearance or with symptom resolution.

The source is a woman under 30 who had recovered from COVID-19. The J gene is TRBJ1-2, the V gene TRBV27; TRBD1 agrees at 7 bases. The sample comprised PBMCs or T cells enriched from blood (not recorded which). The CDR3 DNA sequence: TGTGCCAGCAGTTTTGAAAGGGGGCGGGATGGCTACACCTTC. Its protein product is CASSFERGRDGYTF.